The clone carrying this T cell receptor beta chain was counted at least ten times. Its matching antigen is unknown. The data belong to a study of CD8 T cells in ankylosing spondylitis. TCRdb reprocessed the 5' RACE reads with MiXCR, giving one entry per CDR3 protein. The sample records 200,000 to 250,000 distinct CDR3 sequences, about 10% being singletons. Whole-study results and caveats: A TCR beta motif of roughly 8 highly homologous variants seemed to mark ankylosing spondylitis blood. A CD8+ phenotype characterized the disease-linked clones, which were relatively rare in peripheral blood.

Unmatched junction bases numbered 2, after V lost 4 bases and J lost 3 bases. Germline V gives CDR1 MNHEY, CDR2 SVGAGI. This CDR3 has 14 residues. The source is a male donor with ankylosing spondylitis or in good health (not recorded which). Material: blood, either unsorted or a sorted T cell fraction (not recorded which). This chain connects TRBV6-5 to TRBJ2-3, with 9 bases aligning to TRBD2. The CDR3 nucleotides read TGTGCCAGCAGTTGGGGACTAGCAACAGATACGCAGTATTTT. Translating gives CASSWGLATDTQYF.